A few counts support the clone carrying this T cell receptor beta chain. The target antigen is unknown. The data stem from a study of T cell responses to AZD1222 COVID-19 vaccine. Whole-study findings and limits: Baseline seropositivity occurred in only a handful of AZD1222 recipients. In a largely white British group with more females than males, clonal diversity was possibly underestimated.

Repertoires were generated with immunoSEQ multiplex PCR, while TCRdb's copy carries only in-frame clones and drops some. Among over 85,000 clones listed, 84% were seen once. V was shortened by 0 bases and J by 6 bases, with 11 bases between the two germline ends. Germline loops: CDR1 LNHNV, CDR2 YYDKDF (reference sequence). CDR3 size: 14 residues. The chain joins TRBV15 to TRBJ1-2, with a tentative D call TRBD1 (5 bases). The sequenced sample was peripheral blood, obtained 28 days after the second AZD1222 dose. This TCR derives from an adult who received the AZD1222 COVID-19 vaccine. The CDR3: CATSRDLQANGYTF. The CDR3 bases are TGTGCCACCAGCAGAGACTTACAGGCTAATGGCTACACCTTC.